Each of the 9 T cell receptor beta chains below was sequenced from the same sample in a study of shared clonotypes between healthy human individuals. Some clones are missing from TCRdb's copy, which holds only in-frame ones; the method was immunoSEQ multiplex PCR. The table has 2 million to 3 million clones, approximately 94% seen once; the top ten hold more than 0.35%. The specimen sequenced was naive CD4+ T cells from PBMCs. The subset was: CD45RA+ positively selected. These receptors all stem from a man aged 18-30 years in good health. Some clones in this sample may be carry-over from other donors' samples.

This rearrangement joins TRBV18 to TRBJ1-5, with D tentatively TRBD1 (6 bases). Looked up from germline, CDR1 is KGHSH and CDR2 is LQKENI. The CDR3 is 16 amino acids. V was shortened by 1 base and J by 2 bases, with 12 bases between the two germline ends. CDR3 in DNA: TGTGCCAGCTCACCACGGGGGCAGATCGGCAATCAGCCCCAGCATTTT. Amino acid sequence: CASSPRGQIGNQPQHF.

V gene TRBV2 combines with J gene TRBJ2-6; D gene ambiguous. Deletions cut 6 bases from V and 2 bases from J, with 11 bases between. Germline CDR1 is SNHLY and CDR2 is FYNNEI. This CDR3 is 15 amino acids long. The CDR3 nucleotides read TGTGCCAGCAGGCAGGAAGGAACTGGGGCCAACGTCCTGACTTTC. Translation gives CASRQEGTGANVLTF.

The chain has TRBV5-1 and TRBJ2-3; tentatively, D is TRBD2 (6 bases). The CDR3 consists of 16 residues. Germline assignment: CDR1 SGHRS and CDR2 YFSETQ. V was trimmed by 2 bases and J by 6 bases, leaving 19 bases between them. The CDR3 protein is CASSFAGYSPGDTQYF. CDR3 coding DNA: TGCGCCAGCAGCTTTGCGGGGTACTCCCCGGGGGATACGCAGTATTTT.

The genes are TRBV19 and TRBJ2-7, with 11 bases matching TRBD2. This CDR3 comprises 20 residues. The J segment lost 2 bases and the V segment lost 6 bases, leaving 21 bases of the junction unmatched. The V gene's germline CDR1 is LNHDA and CDR2 SQIVND (reference sequence). CDR3 DNA sequence: TGTGCCAGTAGACCCTACGGCGGGCCGGGACTAGCGGCCAGTACCTACGAGCAGTACTTC. It is translated as CASRPYGGPGLAASTYEQYF.

The V and J genes are TRBV29-1 and TRBJ2-2; the match to TRBD1 covers 7 bases. Germline CDR1 is SQVTM and CDR2 is ANQGSEA. The CDR3 totals 12 residues. Trimming took 5 bases from V and 7 from J; bases not matched to a gene: 4. CDR3 nucleotide sequence: TGCAGCGTTTACAGGGGTGGCGGGGAGCTGTTTTTT. It encodes CSVYRGGGELFF.

The chain is built from TRBV4-1 and TRBJ2-2; 9 bases line up with TRBD2. V shed 2 bases and J 3 bases; nucleotides not matched to a gene: 10. The CDR3 covers 18 residues. Germline V CDR1 and CDR2: MGHRA, YSYEKL. The CDR3 bases are TGCGCCAGCAGCCAATTAGGTTTACTAGCGGGTTACACCGGGGAGCTGTTTTTT. Its protein product is CASSQLGLLAGYTGELFF.

The chain recombines TRBV28 with TRBJ2-1; 11 nucleotides line up with TRBD1. The CDR3 sequence is 16 residues long. The V gene end was trimmed by 2 bases and the J gene end by 6 bases; junction bases not matched to a gene: 6. The germline gives CDR1 MDHEN, CDR2 SYDVKM. This CDR3 is CASSLLGQGAPNEQFF. CDR3 nucleotides: TGTGCCAGCAGTTTACTCGGACAGGGGGCGCCCAATGAGCAGTTCTTC.

This chain joins TRBV28 and TRBJ1-5; D possibly corresponds to TRBD1 (6 bases). Per the germline V gene, CDR1 is MDHEN and CDR2 is SYDVKM. V lost 4 bases to trimming and J lost 3 bases, with 16 bases between them. This CDR3 region has 16 residues. CDR3 amino acids: CASSSASGGHNQPQHF. In nucleotides, the CDR3 is TGTGCCAGCAGTTCGGCGTCGGGGGGCCACAATCAGCCCCAGCATTTT.

V is TRBV7-2 and J is TRBJ1-5, with a weak D call TRBD1 (5 bases). The germline V and J ends were trimmed by 6 bases and 7 bases, with 13 bases remaining between them. Germline CDR1 SGHTA, CDR2 FQGNSA. The CDR3 runs to 13 residues. The CDR3 sequence: CASRPGGEQPQHF. The CDR3 DNA is TGTGCCAGCAGGCCTGGGGGAGAACAGCCCCAGCATTTT. Drawing the rest from reference TRBV7-2 and TRBJ1-5, the complete variable domain is GAGVSQSPSNKVTEKGKDVELRCDPISGHTALYWYRQSLGQGLEFLIYFQGNSAPDKSGLPSDRFSAERTGGSVSTLTIQRTQQEDSAVYLCASRPGGEQPQHFGDGTRLSIL.